The clone carrying this T cell receptor beta chain was seen at least ten times. Antigen unknown. The CDR3 spans 14 residues. CDR1 MDHEN and CDR2 SYDVKM come from the germline V gene. Germline trimming cut 6 bases from V and 8 bases from J; bases unmatched to any gene: 5. The sample is drawn from a study of regulatory T cells in long-lasting Graves disease. Study-level findings and limits: Thyroid tissue went unstudied; only peripheral blood was examined. Accuracy was perhaps lowered by the small sample size. The study found lower TCR diversity in persistent Graves' patients than in newly diagnosed ones.

The time point was: newly diagnosed GD, antithyroid drugs for less than 3 months. From RNA extracted from PBMCs, the TCR library was made. Clinicians diagnosed Graves' disease using American Thyroid Association guidelines. iRepertoire HTBI primers and Arm-PCR of CDR3 regions built TCR beta libraries. Each CDR3 protein gets one entry after TCRdb re-called the multiplex PCR reads with MiXCR. Of about 540,000 distinct CDR3 sequences listed, roughly 12% are singletons. A further study also used this sample, focusing on T cells in Graves' hyperthyroidism and ophthalmopathy.

The chain has TRBV28 and TRBJ1-6, with TRBD1 matching over 9 bases. This receptor was obtained from a man aged 25 to 40 with Graves disease. The starting material was peripheral blood mononuclear cells (PBMCs), obtained at new diagnosis, from a patient treated with antithyroid drugs. CDR3 protein: CASSSRDRDSPLHF. The CDR3 nucleotides are TGTGCCAGCAGCTCCCGGGACAGGGATTCACCCCTCCACTTT. The entire variable domain, with the rest obtained from reference TRBV28 and TRBJ1-6, is as follows: DVKVTQSSRYLVKRTGEKVFLECVQDMDHENMFWYRQDPGLGLRLIYFSYDVKMKEKGDIPEGYSVSREKKERFSLILESASTNQTSMYLCASSSRDRDSPLHFGNGTRLTVT.